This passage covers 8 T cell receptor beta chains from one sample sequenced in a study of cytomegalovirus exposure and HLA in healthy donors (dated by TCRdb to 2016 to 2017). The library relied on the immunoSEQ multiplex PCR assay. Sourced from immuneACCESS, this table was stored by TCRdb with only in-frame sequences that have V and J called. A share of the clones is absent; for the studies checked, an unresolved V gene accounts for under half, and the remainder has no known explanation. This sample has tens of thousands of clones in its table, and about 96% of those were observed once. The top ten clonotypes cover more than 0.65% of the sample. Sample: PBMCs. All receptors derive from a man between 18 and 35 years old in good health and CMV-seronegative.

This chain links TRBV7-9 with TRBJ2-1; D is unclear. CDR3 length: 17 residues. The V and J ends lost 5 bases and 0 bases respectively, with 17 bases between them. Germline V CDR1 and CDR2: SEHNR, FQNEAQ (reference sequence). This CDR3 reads CASSPGPRPSSYNEQFF. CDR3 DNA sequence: TGTGCCAGCAGCCCTGGCCCTAGGCCGAGCTCCTACAATGAGCAGTTCTTC. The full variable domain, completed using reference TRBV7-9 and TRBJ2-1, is DTGVSQNPRHKITKRGQNVTFRCDPISEHNRLYWYRQTLGQGPEFLTYFQNEAQLEKSRLLSDRFSAERPKGSFSTLEIQRTEQGDSAMYLCASSPGPRPSSYNEQFFGPGTRLTVL.

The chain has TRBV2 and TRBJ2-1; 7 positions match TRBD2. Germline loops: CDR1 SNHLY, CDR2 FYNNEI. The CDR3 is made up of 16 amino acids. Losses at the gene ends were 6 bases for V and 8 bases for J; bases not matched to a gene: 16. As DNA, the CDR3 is TGTGCCAGCAGGGAAAGGGGTAGCGGGTTACGGGATGAGCAGTTCTTC. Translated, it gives CASRERGSGLRDEQFF.

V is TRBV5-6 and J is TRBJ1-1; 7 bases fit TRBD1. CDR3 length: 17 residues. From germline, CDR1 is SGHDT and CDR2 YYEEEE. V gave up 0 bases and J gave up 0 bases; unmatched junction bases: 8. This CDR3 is CASSLGGQLTLNTEAFF. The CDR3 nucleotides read TGTGCCAGCAGCTTGGGGGGACAGCTAACCCTGAACACTGAAGCTTTCTTT.

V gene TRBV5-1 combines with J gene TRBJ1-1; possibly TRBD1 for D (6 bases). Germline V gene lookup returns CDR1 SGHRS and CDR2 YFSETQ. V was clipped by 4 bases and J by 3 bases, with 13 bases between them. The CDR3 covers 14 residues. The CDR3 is CASSPTGKDTEAFF. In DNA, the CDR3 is TGCGCCAGCAGCCCAACAGGGAAGGACACTGAAGCTTTCTTT.

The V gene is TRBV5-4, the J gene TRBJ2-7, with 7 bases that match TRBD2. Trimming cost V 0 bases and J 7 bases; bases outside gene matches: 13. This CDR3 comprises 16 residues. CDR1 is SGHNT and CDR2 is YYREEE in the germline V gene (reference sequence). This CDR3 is CASSLDASGGAREQYF. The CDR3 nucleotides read TGTGCCAGCAGCTTGGATGCTAGCGGAGGTGCTAGGGAGCAGTACTTC.

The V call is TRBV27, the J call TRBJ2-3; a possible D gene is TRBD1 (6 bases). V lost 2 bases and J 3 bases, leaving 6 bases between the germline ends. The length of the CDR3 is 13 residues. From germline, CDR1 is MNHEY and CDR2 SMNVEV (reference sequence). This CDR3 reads CASSLTGTDTQYF. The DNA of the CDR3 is TGTGCCAGCAGTTTAACAGGGACAGATACGCAGTATTTT.

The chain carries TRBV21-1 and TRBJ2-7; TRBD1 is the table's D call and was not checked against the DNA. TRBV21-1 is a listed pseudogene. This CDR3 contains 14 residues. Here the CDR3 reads CASSPPGQGYEQYV. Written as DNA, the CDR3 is TGTGCCAGCAGCCCTCCGGGACAGGGGTACGAGCAGTACGTC.

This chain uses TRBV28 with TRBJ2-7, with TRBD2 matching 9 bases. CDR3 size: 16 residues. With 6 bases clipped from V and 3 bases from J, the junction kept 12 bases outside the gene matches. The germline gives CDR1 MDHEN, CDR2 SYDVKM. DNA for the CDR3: TGTGCCAGCAGGGAGTCTAGCGGGACCGAAAGCTACGAGCAGTACTTC. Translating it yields CASRESSGTESYEQYF. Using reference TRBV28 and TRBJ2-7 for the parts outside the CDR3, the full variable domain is DVKVTQSSRYLVKRTGEKVFLECVQDMDHENMFWYRQDPGLGLRLIYFSYDVKMKEKGDIPEGYSVSREKKERFSLILESASTNQTSMYLCASRESSGTESYEQYFGPGTRLTVT.